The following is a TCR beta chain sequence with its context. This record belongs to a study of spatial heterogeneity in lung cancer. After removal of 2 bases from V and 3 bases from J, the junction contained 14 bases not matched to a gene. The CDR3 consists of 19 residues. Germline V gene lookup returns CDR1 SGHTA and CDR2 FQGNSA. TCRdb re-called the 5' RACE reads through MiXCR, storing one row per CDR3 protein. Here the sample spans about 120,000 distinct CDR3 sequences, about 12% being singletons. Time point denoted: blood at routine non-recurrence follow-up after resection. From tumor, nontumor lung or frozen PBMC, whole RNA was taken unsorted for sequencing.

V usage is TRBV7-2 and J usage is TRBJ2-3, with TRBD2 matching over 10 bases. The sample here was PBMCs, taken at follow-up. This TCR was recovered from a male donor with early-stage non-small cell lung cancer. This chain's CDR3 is CASSLRFKRGGSGTDTQYF. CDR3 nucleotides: TGTGCCAGCAGCTTACGGTTTAAGCGGGGGGGCAGTGGTACAGATACGCAGTATTTT.